The clone carrying this TCR beta chain was observed a few times. Being one base from a much bigger clone, this may be a read error. This sample was included in a study of blood T cells in healthy people across ages. The authors isolated at least 6 million PBMCs per sample. With a J-beta primer mix and a sample-barcoded 5' primer, a second PCR ran about 6 to 11 cycles. The authors tagged each cDNA molecule using a template-switch adaptor with 12 random nucleotides. Via MiXCR, TCRdb re-called the 5' RACE reads, giving one row per CDR3 protein. The profile covers 800,000 to 950,000 distinct CDR3 sequences, with roughly 29% appearing a single time and around 9.6% taken by the ten largest. CDR3 length: 13 amino acids. CDR1 is DFQATT, CDR2 SNEGSKA, per germline (reference sequence). The data also belong to a second study, concerning T cells of mothers and their children.

The sequence was obtained from a woman in her thirties or forties in good health. V is TRBV20-1 and J is TRBJ2-4; 7 nucleotides match TRBD2. The J call may be in error: the DNA end matches TRBJ2-7 better. The source material was blood. CDR3 residues: CSARGGEDHEQYF. CDR3 bases: TGCAGTGCTAGGGGAGGGGAGGACCACGAGCAGTACTTC.